Included here is one T cell receptor (beta chain) sequence, with context. Antigen unknown. This sample is drawn from a study of regulatory T cells in long-lasting Graves disease. Study background: By definition, persistent Graves' disease involved antithyroid drugs for over 5 years alongside positive TSH receptor antibodies.

Findings and caveats of the study: The number of shared public clonotypes was higher in persistent patients (roughly 3,000) than new patients (966).

The authors built TCR beta libraries using iRepertoire HTBI primers and Arm-PCR of CDR3 regions. Original data processing: More than 55 TRBV and 14 TRBJ segments were identified across samples. Using its own MiXCR run on the multiplex PCR reads, TCRdb lists one record per CDR3 protein. TCRdb's processing, not the study's, gives the V and J calls here. The sample contains around 460,000 distinct CDR3 sequences, 20% to 25% of which appear only once. Time point described: persistent/refractory GD, antithyroid drugs over 5 years with positive TRAb. Construction of the TCR library relied on RNA isolated from PBMCs. The sequence was collected from a female donor with Graves disease. Sequenced material: peripheral blood mononuclear cells (PBMCs), taken when the disease was refractory, from a patient treated with antithyroid drugs.

The CDR3 coding sequence is TGTGCCAGCAGTTTGGACAGGGGGTTCAACGAGCAGTACTTC. It encodes CASSLDRGFNEQYF. The V call is TRBV12-3 or TRBV12-4, the J call TRBJ2-7, with TRBD1 identical over 10 bases. The CDR3 loop spans 14 amino acids. With V trimmed by 3 bases and J by 5 bases, 4 bases remained unmatched.